Sequencing of this T cell receptor (beta chain) was carried out in a study of cytomegalovirus exposure and HLA in healthy donors (dated by TCRdb to 2016 to 2017). Concerning the study at large: A later analysis indicated that the 95 to 150 validation repertoires were generated on the platform also employed for the 650 to 850 repertoires of the first cohort. In addition to the first cohort of 666 subjects, a separate validation cohort of 120 different subjects was used. High-throughput TCR immunosequencing, statistical association of individual TCRs with disease status, and machine learning were combined to predict cytomegalovirus infection status. The study aimed to test whether cataloging public T cell receptors could reveal signatures of past pathogen exposure.

What the work shows at the level of the full study, not this receptor alone: According to the authors, the approach could potentially be generalized to other disease states and immunological phenotypes. The study gave a list of more than 150 TCR beta chains associated with cytomegalovirus. In a later analysis, TCRs clustered in the first cohort were found to also tend to co-occur in the roughly 120 validation repertoires, with 85% to 95% of cluster scores above 0. While some public TCRs were present in many individuals, most TCR sequences turned up only very rarely across donors. In vitro tests confirmed that a few of the cytomegalovirus-associated TCR beta chains recognize cytomegalovirus antigens. In both the original and validation cohorts, the classifier was reported to diagnose cytomegalovirus status with high specificity and sensitivity. A later analysis lacked HLA typing for the validation cohort, so it scored co-occurrence in that cohort across all 110 or so repertoires.

Regarding this clone: The antigen it binds to is not known. One base away there is no much larger clone; base qualities are not given.

The donors were included in the validation cohort of over a hundred subjects, a group kept apart from the roughly 700-subject first cohort. Libraries came from the immunoSEQ multiplex PCR assay. As for how the authors treated the data: A statistical classification framework was built to diagnose cytomegalovirus status from the catalog of TCR beta chain sequences. This is the immuneACCESS table as TCRdb keeps it, with only in-frame sequences that have V and J called. A part of the clones is gone; compared with another copy, unresolved V genes explain less than half, and the rest is unexplained. Clone size and the V and J calls come from that table; the DNA yielded D and trimming. For this sample the table gives 97,000 or so clones, of which just under 95% were detected only once. The top ten constitute approximately 1% of the sample. This receptor was taken from a woman between 18 and 30 years old in good health and CMV-seronegative. Source material: PBMCs.

The CDR3 protein sequence reads: CARLGQGLQDEQFF. The bases are TGTGCCCGCCTCGGACAGGGTTTACAGGATGAGCAGTTCTTC. Recombination linked TRBV30 to TRBJ2-1, with 8 bases in between that match TRBD1. V is trimmed back by 8 bases and J by 8 bases, and the junction contains 14 bases that no gene match accounts for. CDR1 GTSNPN and CDR2 SVGIG were looked up in the germline V gene (reference sequence). CDR3 length: 14 amino acids, cysteine to phenylalanine. Only the CDR3 part of the read is kept: 42 bases, read in frame from the first base.